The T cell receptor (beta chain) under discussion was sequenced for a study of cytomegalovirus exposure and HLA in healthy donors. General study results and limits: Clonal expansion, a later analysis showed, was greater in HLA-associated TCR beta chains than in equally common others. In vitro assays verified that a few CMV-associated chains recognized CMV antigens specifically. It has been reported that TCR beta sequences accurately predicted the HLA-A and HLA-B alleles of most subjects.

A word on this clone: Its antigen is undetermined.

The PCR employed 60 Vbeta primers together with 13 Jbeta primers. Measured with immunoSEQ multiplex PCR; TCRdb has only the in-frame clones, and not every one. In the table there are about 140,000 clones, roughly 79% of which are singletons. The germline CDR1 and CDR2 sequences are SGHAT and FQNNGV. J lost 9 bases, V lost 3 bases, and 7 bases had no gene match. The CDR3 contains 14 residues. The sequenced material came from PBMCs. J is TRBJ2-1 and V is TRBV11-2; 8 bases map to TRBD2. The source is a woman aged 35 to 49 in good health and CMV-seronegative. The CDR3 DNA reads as TGTGCCAGCAGCTTTTCAGCGGGAGCCGGTGAGCAGTTCTTC. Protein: CASSFSAGAGEQFF. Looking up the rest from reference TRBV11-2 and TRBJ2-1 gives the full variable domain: EAGVAQSPRYKIIEKRQSVAFWCNPISGHATLYWYQQILGQGPKLLIQFQNNGVVDDSQLPKDRFSAERLKGVDSTLKIQPAKLEDSAVYLCASSFSAGAGEQFFGPGTRLTVL.